These 3 T cell receptor beta chains came from one sample sequenced in a study of cytomegalovirus exposure and HLA in healthy donors. The PCR used 60 Vbeta and 13 Jbeta primers. The protocol was immunoSEQ multiplex PCR, while the TCRdb copy is restricted to in-frame clones and leaves out a portion. The sample has approximately 150,000 clones, about four fifths seen once. Material: PBMCs. These receptors came from a young woman in good health and CMV-seropositive.

The genes are TRBV11-2 and TRBJ2-5; 7 bases match TRBD2. The germline V gene encodes CDR1 SGHAT and CDR2 FQNNGV. The CDR3 consists of 17 residues. The trim removed 5 bases at V and 1 base at J, leaving 13 bases unmatched. Here the CDR3 reads CASSPGGGPSVQETQYF. CDR3 bases: TGTGCCAGCAGCCCTGGCGGGGGTCCATCCGTCCAAGAGACCCAGTACTTC.

The DNA of the CDR3 is TGCGCCAGCAGACTAGGACTAGCGGGGGGCCCGTCAGATACGCAGTATTTT. Its translation: CASRLGLAGGPSDTQYF. This chain joins TRBV4-1 and TRBJ2-3, with 14 bases identical to TRBD2. Unmatched junction bases numbered 9, after V lost 6 bases and J lost 4 bases. This CDR3 contains 17 residues. The germline V gene has CDR1 MGHRA and CDR2 YSYEKL.

The chain is built from TRBV11-2 and TRBJ1-6; 9 nucleotides align to TRBD1. After removal of 6 bases from V and 6 bases from J, the junction contained 9 bases not matched to a gene. Per germline, CDR1 SGHAT and CDR2 FQNNGV. The CDR3 runs 16 residues. In DNA, the CDR3 is TGTGCCAGCAGTCCCCCGGGACAGGGATTTAATTCACCCCTCCACTTT. It yields the protein CASSPPGQGFNSPLHF.